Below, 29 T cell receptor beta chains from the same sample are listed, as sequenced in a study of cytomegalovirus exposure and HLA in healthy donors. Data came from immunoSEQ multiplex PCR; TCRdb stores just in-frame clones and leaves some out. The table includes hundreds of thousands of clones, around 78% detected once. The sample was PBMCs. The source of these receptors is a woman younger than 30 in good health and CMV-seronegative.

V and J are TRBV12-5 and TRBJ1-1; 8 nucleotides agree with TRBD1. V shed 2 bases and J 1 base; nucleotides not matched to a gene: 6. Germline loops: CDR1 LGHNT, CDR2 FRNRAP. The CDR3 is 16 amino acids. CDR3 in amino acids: CASGLNLDRGNTEAFF. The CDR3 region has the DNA TGTGCTAGTGGTTTGAACCTAGACAGGGGGAACACTGAAGCTTTCTTT.

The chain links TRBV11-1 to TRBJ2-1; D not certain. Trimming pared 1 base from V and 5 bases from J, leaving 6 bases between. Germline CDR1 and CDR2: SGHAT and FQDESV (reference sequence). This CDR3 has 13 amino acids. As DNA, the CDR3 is TGTGCCAGCAGCTTAGGCCCGGACAATGAGCAGTTCTTC. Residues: CASSLGPDNEQFF. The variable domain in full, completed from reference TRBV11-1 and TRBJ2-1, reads EAEVAQSPRYKITEKSQAVAFWCDPISGHATLYWYRQILGQGPELLVQFQDESVVDDSQLPKDRFSAERLKGVDSTLKIQPAELGDSAMYLCASSLGPDNEQFFGPGTRLTVL.

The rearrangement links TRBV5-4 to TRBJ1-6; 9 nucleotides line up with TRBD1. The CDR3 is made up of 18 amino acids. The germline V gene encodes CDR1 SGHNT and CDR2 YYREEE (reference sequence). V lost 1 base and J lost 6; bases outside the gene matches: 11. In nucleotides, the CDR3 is TGTGCCAGCAGCTTGAACTTAAAACCGGGACAGGGTAATTCACCCCTCCACTTT. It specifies CASSLNLKPGQGNSPLHF.

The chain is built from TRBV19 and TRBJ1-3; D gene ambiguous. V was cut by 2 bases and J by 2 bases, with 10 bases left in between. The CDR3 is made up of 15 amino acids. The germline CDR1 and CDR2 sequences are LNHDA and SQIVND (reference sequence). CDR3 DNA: TGTGCCAGTAGTATACCCTCAAACCCTGGAAACACCATATATTTT. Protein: CASSIPSNPGNTIYF.

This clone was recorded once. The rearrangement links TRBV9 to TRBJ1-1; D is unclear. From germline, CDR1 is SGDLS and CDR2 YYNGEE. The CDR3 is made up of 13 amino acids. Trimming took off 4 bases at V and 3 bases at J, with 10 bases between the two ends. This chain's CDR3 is CASSTRLDTEAFF. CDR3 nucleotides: TGTGCCAGCAGCACTAGACTCGACACTGAAGCTTTCTTT.

CDR3 loop: CASSLDRQGEETQYF. CDR3 in DNA: TGCGCCAGCAGCTTGGATCGGCAGGGAGAAGAGACCCAGTACTTC. The V gene is TRBV5-1, the J gene TRBJ2-5; tentatively, D is TRBD1 or TRBD2 (5 bases each). Trimming pared 0 bases from V and 3 bases from J, leaving 12 bases between. The germline CDR1 and CDR2 sequences are SGHRS and YFSETQ. The CDR3 totals 15 residues. Supplemented by reference TRBV5-1 and TRBJ2-5, the full variable domain reads KAGVTQTPRYLIKTRGQQVTLSCSPISGHRSVSWYQQTPGQGLQFLFEYFSETQRNKGNFPGRFSGRQFSNSRSEMNVSTLELGDSALYLCASSLDRQGEETQYFGPGTRLLVL.

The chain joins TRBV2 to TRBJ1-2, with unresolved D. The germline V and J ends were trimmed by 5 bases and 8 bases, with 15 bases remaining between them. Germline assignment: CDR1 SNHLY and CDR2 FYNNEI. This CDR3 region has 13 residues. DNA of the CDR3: TGTGCCAGCAGTTCCGGACTCGCCTGGGGCTACACCTTC. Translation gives CASSSGLAWGYTF. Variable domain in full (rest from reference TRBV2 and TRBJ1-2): EPEVTQTPSHQVTQMGQEVILRCVPISNHLYFYWYRQILGQKVEFLVSFYNNEISEKSEIFDDQFSVERPDGSNFTLKIRSTKLEDSAMYFCASSSGLAWGYTFGSGTRLTVV.

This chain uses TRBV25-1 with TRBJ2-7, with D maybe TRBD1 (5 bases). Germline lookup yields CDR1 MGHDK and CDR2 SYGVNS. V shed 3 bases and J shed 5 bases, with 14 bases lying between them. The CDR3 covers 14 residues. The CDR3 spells CASSDDSSLDEQYF. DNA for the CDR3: TGTGCCAGCAGTGACGACAGTTCGCTAGACGAGCAGTACTTC.

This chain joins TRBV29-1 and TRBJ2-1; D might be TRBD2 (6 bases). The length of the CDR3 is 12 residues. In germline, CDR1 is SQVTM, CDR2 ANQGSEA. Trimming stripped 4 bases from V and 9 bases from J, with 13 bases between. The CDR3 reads CSVGSMGGEQFF. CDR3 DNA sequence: TGCAGCGTTGGATCGATGGGGGGTGAGCAGTTCTTC.

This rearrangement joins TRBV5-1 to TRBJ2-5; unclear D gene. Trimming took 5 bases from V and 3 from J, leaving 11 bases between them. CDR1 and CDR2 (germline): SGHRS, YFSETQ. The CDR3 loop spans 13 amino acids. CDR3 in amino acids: CASRSHSEETQYF. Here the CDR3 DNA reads TGCGCCAGCAGGTCCCACAGCGAAGAGACCCAGTACTTC. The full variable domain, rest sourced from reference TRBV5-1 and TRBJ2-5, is KAGVTQTPRYLIKTRGQQVTLSCSPISGHRSVSWYQQTPGQGLQFLFEYFSETQRNKGNFPGRFSGRQFSNSRSEMNVSTLELGDSALYLCASRSHSEETQYFGPGTRLLVL.

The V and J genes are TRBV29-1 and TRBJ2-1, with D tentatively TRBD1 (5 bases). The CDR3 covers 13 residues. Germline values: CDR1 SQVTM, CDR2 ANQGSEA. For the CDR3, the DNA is TGCGCGAGGCCAGGGCTTACCTACAATGAGCAGTTCTTC. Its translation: CARPGLTYNEQFF.

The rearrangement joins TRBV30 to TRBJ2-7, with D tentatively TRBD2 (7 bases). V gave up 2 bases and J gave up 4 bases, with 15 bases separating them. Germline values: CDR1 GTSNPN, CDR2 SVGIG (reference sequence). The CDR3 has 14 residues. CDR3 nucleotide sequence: TGTGCCTGGAGTCGCGGGGGCGAACTATACGAGCAGTACTTC. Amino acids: CAWSRGGELYEQYF. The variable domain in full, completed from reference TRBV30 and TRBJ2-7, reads SQTIHQWPATLVQPVGSPLSLECTVEGTSNPNLYWYRQAAGRGLQLLFYSVGIGQISSEVPQNLSASRPQDRQFILSSKKLLLSDSGFYLCAWSRGGELYEQYFGPGTRLTVT.

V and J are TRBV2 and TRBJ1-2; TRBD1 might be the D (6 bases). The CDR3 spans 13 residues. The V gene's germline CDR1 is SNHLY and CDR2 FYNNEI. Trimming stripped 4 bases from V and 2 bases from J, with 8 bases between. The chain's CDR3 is CASSVDRNYGYTF. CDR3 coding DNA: TGTGCCAGCAGTGTGGACAGAAACTATGGCTACACCTTC.

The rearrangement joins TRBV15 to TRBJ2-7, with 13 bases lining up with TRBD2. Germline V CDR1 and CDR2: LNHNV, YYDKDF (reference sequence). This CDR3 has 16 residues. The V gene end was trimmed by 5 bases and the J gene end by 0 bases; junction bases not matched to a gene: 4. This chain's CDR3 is CATSGGLAGNSYEQYF. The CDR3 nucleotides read TGTGCCACCAGCGGGGGACTAGCGGGAAACTCCTACGAGCAGTACTTC.

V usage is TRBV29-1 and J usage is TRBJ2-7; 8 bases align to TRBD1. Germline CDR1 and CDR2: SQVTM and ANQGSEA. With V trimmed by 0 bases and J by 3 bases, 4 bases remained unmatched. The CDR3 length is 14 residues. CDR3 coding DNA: TGCAGCGTTGAAGATCGCACAGGGGGCTACGAGCAGTACTTC. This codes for CSVEDRTGGYEQYF.

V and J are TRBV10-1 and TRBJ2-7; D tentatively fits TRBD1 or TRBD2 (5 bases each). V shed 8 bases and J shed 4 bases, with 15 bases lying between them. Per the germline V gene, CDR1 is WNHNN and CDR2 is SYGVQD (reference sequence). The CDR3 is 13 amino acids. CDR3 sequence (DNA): TGCGCCAGCGGCGACGGGGCTGGGTACGAGCAGTACTTC. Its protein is CASGDGAGYEQYF.

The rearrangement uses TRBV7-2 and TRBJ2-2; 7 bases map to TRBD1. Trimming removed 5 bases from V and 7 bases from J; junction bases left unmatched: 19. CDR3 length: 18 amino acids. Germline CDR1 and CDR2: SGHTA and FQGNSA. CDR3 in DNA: TGTGCCAGCAGCCCAGAACCAGACAGGGCAGTAGGCGGCGGGGAGCTGTTTTTT. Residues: CASSPEPDRAVGGGELFF.

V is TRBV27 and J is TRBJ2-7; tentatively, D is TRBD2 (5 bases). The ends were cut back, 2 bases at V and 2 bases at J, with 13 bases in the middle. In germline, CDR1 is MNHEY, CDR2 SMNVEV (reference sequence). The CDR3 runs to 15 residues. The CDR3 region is CASSLIGDYTYEQYF. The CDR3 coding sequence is TGTGCCAGCAGTTTAATAGGCGACTATACCTACGAGCAGTACTTC.

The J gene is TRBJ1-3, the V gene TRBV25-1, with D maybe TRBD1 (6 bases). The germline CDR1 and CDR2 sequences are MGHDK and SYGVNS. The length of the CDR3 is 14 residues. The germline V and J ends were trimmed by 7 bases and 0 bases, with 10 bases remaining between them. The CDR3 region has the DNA TGTGCCAGCACCGGACAGAGCTCTGGAAACACCATATATTTT. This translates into CASTGQSSGNTIYF. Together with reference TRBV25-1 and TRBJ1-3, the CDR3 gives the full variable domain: EADIYQTPRYLVIGTGKKITLECSQTMGHDKMYWYQQDPGMELHLIHYSYGVNSTEKGDLSSESTVSRIRTEHFPLTLESARPSHTSQYLCASTGQSSGNTIYFGEGSWLTVV.

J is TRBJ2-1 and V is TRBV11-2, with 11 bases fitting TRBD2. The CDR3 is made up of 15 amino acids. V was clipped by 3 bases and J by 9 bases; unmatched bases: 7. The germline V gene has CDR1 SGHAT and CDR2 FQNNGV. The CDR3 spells CASSLASGRHGEQFF. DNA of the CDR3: TGTGCCAGCAGCTTGGCTAGCGGGAGGCATGGTGAGCAGTTCTTC.

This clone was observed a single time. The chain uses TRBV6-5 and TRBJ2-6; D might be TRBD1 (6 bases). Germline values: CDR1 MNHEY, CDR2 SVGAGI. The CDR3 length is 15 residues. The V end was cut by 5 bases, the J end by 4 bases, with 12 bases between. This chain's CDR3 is CASSITGNGANVLTF. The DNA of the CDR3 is TGTGCCAGCAGTATTACAGGGAACGGGGCCAACGTCCTGACTTTC.

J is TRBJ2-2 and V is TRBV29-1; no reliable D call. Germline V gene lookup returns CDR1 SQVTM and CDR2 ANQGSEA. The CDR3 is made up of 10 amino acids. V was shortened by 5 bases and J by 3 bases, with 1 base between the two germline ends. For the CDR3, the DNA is TGCAGCGTTTACACCGGGGAGCTGTTTTTT. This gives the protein CSVYTGELFF.

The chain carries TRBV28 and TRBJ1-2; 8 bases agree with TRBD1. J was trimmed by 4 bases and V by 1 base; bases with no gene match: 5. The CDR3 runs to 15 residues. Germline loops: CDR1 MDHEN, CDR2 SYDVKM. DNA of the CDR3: TGTGCCAGCAGTTTATCGGACAGGGCATCCTATGGCTACACCTTC. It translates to CASSLSDRASYGYTF.

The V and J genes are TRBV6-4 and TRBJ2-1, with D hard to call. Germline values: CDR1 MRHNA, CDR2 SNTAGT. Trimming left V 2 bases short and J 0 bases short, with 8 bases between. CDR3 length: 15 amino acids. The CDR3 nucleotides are TGTGCCAGCAGTGACCGGGCCGCCTCCTACAATGAGCAGTTCTTC. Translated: CASSDRAASYNEQFF.

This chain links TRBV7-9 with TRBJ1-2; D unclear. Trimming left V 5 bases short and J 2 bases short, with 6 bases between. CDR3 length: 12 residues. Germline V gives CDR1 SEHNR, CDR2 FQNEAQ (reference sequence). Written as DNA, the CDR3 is TGTGCCAGCAGCGCAGGCAACTATGGCTACACCTTC. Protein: CASSAGNYGYTF.

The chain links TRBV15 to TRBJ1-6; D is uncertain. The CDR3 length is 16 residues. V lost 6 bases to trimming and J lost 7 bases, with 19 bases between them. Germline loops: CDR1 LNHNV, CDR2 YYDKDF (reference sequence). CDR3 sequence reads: CATSNDWSQGNSPLHF. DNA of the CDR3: TGTGCCACCAGTAACGACTGGTCCCAAGGCAATTCACCCCTCCACTTT.

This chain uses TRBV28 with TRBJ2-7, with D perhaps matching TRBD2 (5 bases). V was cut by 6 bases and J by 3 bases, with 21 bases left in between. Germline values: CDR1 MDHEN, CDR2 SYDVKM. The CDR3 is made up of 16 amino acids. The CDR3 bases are TGTGCCAGCAGCCCCATGGTGGGTGTAGGAGGCTACGAGCAGTACTTC. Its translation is CASSPMVGVGGYEQYF.

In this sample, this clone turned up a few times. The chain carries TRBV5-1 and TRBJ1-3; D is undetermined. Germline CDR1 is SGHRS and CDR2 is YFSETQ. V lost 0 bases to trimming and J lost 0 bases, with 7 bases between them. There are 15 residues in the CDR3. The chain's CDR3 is CASSLGHSSGNTIYF. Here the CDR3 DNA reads TGCGCCAGCAGCTTGGGACATAGCTCTGGAAACACCATATATTTT.

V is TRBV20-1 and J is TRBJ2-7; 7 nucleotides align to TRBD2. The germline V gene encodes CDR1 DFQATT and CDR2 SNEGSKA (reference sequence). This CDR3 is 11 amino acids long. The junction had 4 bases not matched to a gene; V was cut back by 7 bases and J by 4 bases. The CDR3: CSVGLGYEQYF. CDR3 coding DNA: TGCAGTGTCGGACTAGGTTACGAGCAGTACTTC.